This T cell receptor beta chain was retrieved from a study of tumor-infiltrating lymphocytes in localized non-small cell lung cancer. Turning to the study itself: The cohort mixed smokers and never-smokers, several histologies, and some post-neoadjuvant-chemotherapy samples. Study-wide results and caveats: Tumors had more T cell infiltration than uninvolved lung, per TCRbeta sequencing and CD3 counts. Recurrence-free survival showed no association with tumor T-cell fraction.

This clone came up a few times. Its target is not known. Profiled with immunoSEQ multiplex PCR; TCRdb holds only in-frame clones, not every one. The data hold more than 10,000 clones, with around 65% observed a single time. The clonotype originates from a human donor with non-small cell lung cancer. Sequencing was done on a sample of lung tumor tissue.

This chain's CDR3 is CASSPQYSGGAGGDEQFF. Written as DNA, the CDR3 is TGTGCCAGCAGCCCTCAGTATAGCGGGGGGGCCGGGGGCGATGAGCAGTTCTTC. The rearrangement uses TRBV9 and TRBJ2-1; 11 bases align to TRBD2. Per germline, CDR1 SGDLS and CDR2 YYNGEE. CDR3 size: 18 residues. Unmatched junction bases numbered 17, after V lost 4 bases and J lost 8 bases.